This T cell receptor (beta chain) was observed in a study of cytotoxic CD8 clonotypes in ibrutinib-treated CLL. Whole-study context: Following treatment for a median about 12 months, range 6 to 36, response samples were then taken. An average of about 250,000 productive templates and some 100,000 productive rearrangements was obtained per sample.

Study results and caveats: Sustained-remission patients were sampled at one set of times and progressing patients at different ones.

The CDR3 totals 18 residues. CDR1 is GTSNPN, CDR2 SVGIG, per germline (reference sequence). V lost 0 bases and J lost 4; bases outside the gene matches: 18. TCRdb's table, derived via immunoSEQ multiplex PCR, lists solely in-frame clones and lacks some. In the table there are about 72,000 clones, more than 60% of which are singletons. Comment on this clone: Its antigen is as yet unknown.

This chain links TRBV30 with TRBJ2-7; 7 nucleotides match TRBD1. Specimen: PBMCs, collected after 12 months of ibrutinib treatment. This sequence originates from a human donor with chronic lymphocytic leukemia. CDR3: CAWSVLSVNRGFLYEQYF. For the CDR3, the DNA is TGTGCCTGGAGTGTACTCTCGGTTAACAGGGGATTTCTATACGAGCAGTACTTC.